This T cell receptor (beta chain) stems from a study of human thymus T cells. Profiled with immunoSEQ multiplex PCR; TCRdb holds only in-frame clones, not every one. The data show tens of thousands of clones, with about 93% seen just once and 0.095% to 0.15% held by the top ten. The V gene lost 1 base and the J gene lost 3 bases, with 10 bases spanning the gap. Per the germline V gene, CDR1 is MDHEN and CDR2 is SYDVKM. This CDR3 contains 15 residues. Healthy Finnish infants undergoing corrective surgery for congenital heart defects were the donors. Remarks on this clone: Its antigen is unknown.

General observations from the study: Thymic as well as blood repertoires seemed to favor certain V and J genes unevenly.

The receptor comes from a boy less than two years old with a congenital heart defect but otherwise immunologically healthy. The J gene is TRBJ1-5, the V gene TRBV28; TRBD1 is a possible D gene (6 bases). What was sequenced was blood. CDR3 DNA: TGTGCCAGCAGTTTATCTGGGGGCCCCAATCAGCCCCAGCATTTT. Its protein is CASSLSGGPNQPQHF.